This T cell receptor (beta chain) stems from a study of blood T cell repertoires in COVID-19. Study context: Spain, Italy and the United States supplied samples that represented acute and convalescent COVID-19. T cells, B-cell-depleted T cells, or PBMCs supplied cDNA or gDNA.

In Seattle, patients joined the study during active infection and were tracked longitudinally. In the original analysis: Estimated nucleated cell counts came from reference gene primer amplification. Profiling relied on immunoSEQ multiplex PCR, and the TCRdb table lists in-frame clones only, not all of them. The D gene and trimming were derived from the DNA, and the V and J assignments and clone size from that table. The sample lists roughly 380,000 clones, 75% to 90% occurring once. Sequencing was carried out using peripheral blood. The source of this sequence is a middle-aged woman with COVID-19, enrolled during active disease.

This CDR3 reads CASSIMSGAINQPQHF. The DNA for the CDR3 is TGTGCCAGTAGTATCATGTCAGGGGCTATCAATCAGCCCCAGCATTTT. The gene calls are TRBV19 and TRBJ1-5; TRBD1 might be the D (6 bases). The CDR3 contains 16 residues. The germline gives CDR1 LNHDA, CDR2 SQIVND (reference sequence). The V and J ends lost 3 bases and 3 bases respectively, with 15 bases between them.